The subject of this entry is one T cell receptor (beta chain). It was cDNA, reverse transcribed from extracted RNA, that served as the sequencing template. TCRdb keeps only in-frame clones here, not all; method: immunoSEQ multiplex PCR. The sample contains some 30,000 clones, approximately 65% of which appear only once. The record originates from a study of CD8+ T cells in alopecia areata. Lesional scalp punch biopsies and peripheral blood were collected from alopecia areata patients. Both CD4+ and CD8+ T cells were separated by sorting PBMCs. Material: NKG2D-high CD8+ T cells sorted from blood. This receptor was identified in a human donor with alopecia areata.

CDR3 nucleotide sequence: TGTGCCAGCAGGCCGGGGCTGGGGACCGGGGAGCTGTTTTTT. Residues: CASRPGLGTGELFF. The J gene is TRBJ2-2, the V gene TRBV6-1, with D perhaps given as TRBD1 or TRBD2 (5 bases each). With 6 bases removed from V and 5 bases from J, the gap between germline ends came to 13 bases. Germline loops: CDR1 MNHNS, CDR2 SASEGT. The CDR3 totals 14 residues.